The 18 T cell receptor beta chains below come from one sample, sequenced in a study of shared clonotypes between healthy human individuals. This table comes from immunoSEQ multiplex PCR, and its TCRdb copy is limited to in-frame clones, with some not included. Among some 2,500,000 clones listed, approximately 90% were seen once. Material: naive CD4+ T cells from PBMCs. Subset defined: CD45RA+ positively selected. The receptor set was obtained from a man aged 18 to 30 in good health. Some clones in this sample may be carry-over from other donors' samples.

This clone was counted once. V and J are TRBV11-2 and TRBJ2-1; D is ambiguous. Germline-derived CDR1 and CDR2 are SGHAT and FQNNGV. This CDR3 is built from 14 residues. The V gene lost 4 bases and the J gene lost 4 bases, with 11 bases spanning the gap. CDR3 DNA sequence: TGTGCCAGCAGCTCCGTAAAAGGGTACAATGAGCAGTTCTTC. Protein: CASSSVKGYNEQFF.

The V gene is TRBV7-3, the J gene TRBJ2-2, with D possibly TRBD1 on 5 matching bases. This CDR3 contains 15 residues. The V gene lost 2 bases and the J gene lost 4 bases, with 11 bases spanning the gap. The germline CDR1 and CDR2 sequences are SGHTA and FQGTGA. CDR3 in DNA: TGTGCCAGCAGCTTACAGGGTCGGATCACCGGGGAGCTGTTTTTT. Protein product: CASSLQGRITGELFF.

This chain connects TRBV10-3 to TRBJ2-7; 13 bases are shared with TRBD2. The CDR3 sequence is 15 residues long. V shed 4 bases, J shed 2 bases, and the junction held 2 bases outside the gene matches. Germline V gene data show CDR1 as ENHRY and CDR2 as SYGVKD. The CDR3 protein is CAISGGLAGAYEQYF. The CDR3 DNA reads TGTGCCATCAGTGGTGGACTAGCGGGGGCCTACGAGCAGTACTTC.

V is TRBV10-1 and J is TRBJ2-5, with D possibly TRBD2 on 6 matching bases. Germline-derived CDR1 and CDR2 are WNHNN and SYGVQD (reference sequence). This CDR3 is 15 amino acids long. Trimming pared 5 bases from V and 0 bases from J, leaving 13 bases between. This CDR3 is CASSYTRGNQETQYF. The CDR3 DNA reads as TGCGCCAGCAGTTATACCCGGGGGAACCAAGAGACCCAGTACTTC.

The chain has TRBV28 and TRBJ1-2; D call uncertain. The CDR3 extends over 14 amino acids. Germline-derived CDR1 and CDR2 are MDHEN and SYDVKM. Trimming shortened V by 1 base and J by 2 bases, and 8 bases separated the two germline ends. The CDR3 nucleotides are TGTGCCAGCAGTTTATTTCCGGGGAACTATGGCTACACCTTC. It codes for CASSLFPGNYGYTF.

V usage is TRBV6-5 and J usage is TRBJ1-2; TRBD1 agrees at 9 bases. V was clipped by 6 bases and J by 4 bases; unmatched bases: 6. The length of the CDR3 is 14 residues. Per germline, CDR1 MNHEY and CDR2 SVGAGI. CDR3 DNA: TGTGCCAGCAGAATTGGACAGGGGATCTATGGCTACACCTTC. Protein sequence: CASRIGQGIYGYTF.

The rearrangement links TRBV27 to TRBJ2-6; D is possibly TRBD1 (5 bases). This CDR3 has 18 amino acids. Germline V gene sequence: CDR1 MNHEY, CDR2 SMNVEV (reference sequence). Trimming stripped 2 bases from V and 3 bases from J, with 17 bases between. Written as DNA, the CDR3 is TGTGCCAGCAGTTTACGTTCGGTGTGGGGCGTTGGGGCCAACGTCCTGACTTTC. The encoded protein is CASSLRSVWGVGANVLTF.

The chain carries TRBV5-8 and TRBJ2-1; weak D call: TRBD2 (5 bases). The CDR3 length is 14 residues. The germline V and J ends were trimmed by 6 bases and 1 base, with 11 bases remaining between them. Germline loops: CDR1 SGHTS, CDR2 YDEGEE. The CDR3 loop is CASTAGVSYNEQFF. Written as DNA, the CDR3 is TGTGCCAGCACCGCCGGGGTTTCCTACAATGAGCAGTTCTTC. Based on the CDR3 plus reference TRBV5-8 and TRBJ2-1, the full variable domain is EAGVTQSPTHLIKTRGQQATLRCSPISGHTSVYWYQQALGLGLQFLLWYDEGEERNRGNFPPRFSGRQFPNYSSELNVNALELEDSALYLCASTAGVSYNEQFFGPGTRLTVL.

The CDR3: CASSQAQGARDEQFF. For the CDR3, the DNA is TGCGCCAGCAGCCAAGCACAGGGGGCGCGGGATGAGCAGTTCTTC. This chain links TRBV4-3 with TRBJ2-1, with 9 positions matching TRBD1. This CDR3 has 15 amino acids. The V and J ends lost 1 base and 8 bases, in that order; junction bases with no gene match: 6. Germline lookup yields CDR1 LGHNA and CDR2 YSLEER.

In this sample, this clone turned up a few times. J is TRBJ1-4 and V is TRBV7-9; 7 bases fit TRBD1. V shed 4 bases, J shed 8 bases, and the junction held 13 bases outside the gene matches. The CDR3 extends over 16 amino acids. Germline V CDR1 and CDR2: SEHNR, FQNEAQ (reference sequence). For the CDR3, the DNA is TGTGCCAGCAGCTCCAAGGGTTGGACAGGAATAGAAAAACTGTTTTTT. Translation: CASSSKGWTGIEKLFF.

This chain joins TRBV19 and TRBJ1-1; tentative D call: TRBD1 (6 bases). Germline loops: CDR1 LNHDA, CDR2 SQIVND (reference sequence). The CDR3 has 14 residues. Between the trimmed V and J ends, which lost 1 base and 6 bases, there was a span of 12 bases. Here the CDR3 DNA reads TGTGCCAGTAGTATAGTAGGGGGGCTCTCTGAAGCTTTCTTT. Its protein is CASSIVGGLSEAFF.

The V and J genes are TRBV10-3 and TRBJ2-5; 10 positions agree with TRBD2. The CDR3 covers 14 residues. The V segment lost 6 bases and the J segment 3 bases; nucleotides outside the gene matches: 4. CDR1 and CDR2 (germline): ENHRY, SYGVKD. DNA of the CDR3: TGTGCCATCAGGCGGACTAGCGGTGAAGAGACCCAGTACTTC. Its protein product is CAIRRTSGEETQYF.

This clone has just a few counts. CDR3 protein: CASNRQPGPQHF. Written as DNA, the CDR3 is TGTGCCAGCAATAGGCAGCCGGGGCCCCAGCATTTT. The V call is TRBV28, the J call TRBJ1-5; D call uncertain. CDR3 length: 12 residues. Trimming shortened V by 7 bases and J by 9 bases, and 13 bases separated the two germline ends. Per the germline V gene, CDR1 is MDHEN and CDR2 is SYDVKM.

The CDR3 reads CASSRQGAADTQYF. The CDR3 region has the DNA TGTGCCAGCAGCCGACAGGGGGCGGCAGATACGCAGTATTTT. The chain combines TRBV7-9 with TRBJ2-3; TRBD1 agrees at 10 bases. V lost 5 bases to trimming and J lost 4 bases; unmatched junction nucleotides: 3. CDR1 SEHNR and CDR2 FQNEAQ come from the germline V gene (reference sequence). The CDR3 sequence is 14 residues long.

Of note for this clone: Other DNA sequences in this sample translate to the same CDR3. This chain links TRBV5-1 with TRBJ2-3; D uncertain. The germline V and J ends were trimmed by 0 bases and 4 bases, with 6 bases remaining between them. Germline V gives CDR1 SGHRS, CDR2 YFSETQ. This CDR3 contains 13 residues. The CDR3: CASSLGAADTQYF. CDR3 nucleotides: TGCGCCAGCAGCTTGGGGGCGGCAGATACGCAGTATTTT.

The J gene is TRBJ2-1, the V gene TRBV5-1; 11 nucleotides line up with TRBD2. Germline assignment: CDR1 SGHRS and CDR2 YFSETQ. V lost 5 bases and J lost 5; bases outside the gene matches: 6. The CDR3 loop spans 15 amino acids. CDR3 residues: CASSRLAGFNNEQFF. In nucleotides, the CDR3 is TGCGCCAGCAGTCGACTAGCGGGATTCAACAATGAGCAGTTCTTC. The full variable domain, its missing parts supplied by reference TRBV5-1 and TRBJ2-1, is KAGVTQTPRYLIKTRGQQVTLSCSPISGHRSVSWYQQTPGQGLQFLFEYFSETQRNKGNFPGRFSGRQFSNSRSEMNVSTLELGDSALYLCASSRLAGFNNEQFFGPGTRLTVL.

The V and J genes are TRBV29-1 and TRBJ2-1, with TRBD2 matching over 8 bases. The CDR3 runs 14 residues. V shed 7 bases and J 6 bases; nucleotides not matched to a gene: 11. Germline V gene lookup returns CDR1 SQVTM and CDR2 ANQGSEA. The CDR3 sequence: CSANSAGESNEQFF. The CDR3 nucleotides are TGCAGCGCAAACTCAGCGGGAGAATCCAATGAGCAGTTCTTC.

V usage is TRBV7-9 and J usage is TRBJ2-5; TRBD2 is a possible D gene (5 bases). This CDR3 has 11 amino acids. Germline CDR1 reads SEHNR; CDR2 reads FQNEAQ (reference sequence). V lost 4 bases to trimming and J lost 10 bases, with 10 bases between them. The CDR3 sequence: CASSSVEVQYF. The CDR3 DNA is TGTGCCAGCAGCTCCGTGGAGGTCCAGTACTTC.